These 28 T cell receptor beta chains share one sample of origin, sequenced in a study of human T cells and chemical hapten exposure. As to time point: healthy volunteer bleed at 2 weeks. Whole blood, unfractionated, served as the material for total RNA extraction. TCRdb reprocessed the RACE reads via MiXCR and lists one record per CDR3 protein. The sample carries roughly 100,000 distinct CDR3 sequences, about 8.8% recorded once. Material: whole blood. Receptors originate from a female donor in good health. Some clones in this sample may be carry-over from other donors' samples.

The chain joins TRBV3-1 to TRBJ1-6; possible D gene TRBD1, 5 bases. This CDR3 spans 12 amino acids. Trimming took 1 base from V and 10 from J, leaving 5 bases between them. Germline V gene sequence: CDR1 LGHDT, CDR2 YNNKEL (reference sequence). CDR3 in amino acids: CASSQGDSPLHF. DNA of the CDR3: TGTGCCAGCAGCCAAGGGGACTCACCCCTCCACTTT.

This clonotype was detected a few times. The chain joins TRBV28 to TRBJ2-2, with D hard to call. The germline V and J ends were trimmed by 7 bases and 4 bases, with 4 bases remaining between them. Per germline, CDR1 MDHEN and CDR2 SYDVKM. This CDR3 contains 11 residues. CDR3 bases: TGTGCCAGCATGGGCACCGGGGAGCTGTTTTTT. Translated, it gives CASMGTGELFF.

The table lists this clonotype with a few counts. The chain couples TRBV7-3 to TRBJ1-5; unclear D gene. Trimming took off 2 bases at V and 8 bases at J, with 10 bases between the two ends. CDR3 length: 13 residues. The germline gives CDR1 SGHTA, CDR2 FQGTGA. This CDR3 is CASSLDGYEPQHF. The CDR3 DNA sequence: TGTGCCAGCAGCTTAGATGGGTATGAGCCCCAGCATTTT.

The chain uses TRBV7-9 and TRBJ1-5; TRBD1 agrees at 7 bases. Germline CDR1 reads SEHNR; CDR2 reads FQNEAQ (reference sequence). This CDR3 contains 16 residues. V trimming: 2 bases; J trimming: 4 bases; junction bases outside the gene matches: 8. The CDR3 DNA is TGTGCCAGCAGCTTATTTAGACAGGGTAAGAATCAGCCCCAGCATTTT. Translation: CASSLFRQGKNQPQHF.

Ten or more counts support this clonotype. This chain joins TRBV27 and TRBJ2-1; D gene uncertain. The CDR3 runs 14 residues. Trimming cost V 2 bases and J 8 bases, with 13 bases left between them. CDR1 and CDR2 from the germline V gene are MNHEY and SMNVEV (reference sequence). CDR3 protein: CASSLRALGHEQFF. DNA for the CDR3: TGTGCCAGCAGTTTACGCGCGCTAGGGCATGAGCAGTTCTTC.

The CDR3 bases are TGTGCCAGCAGTGAAGCGGGATATAGCAATCAGCCCCAGCATTTT. Residues: CASSEAGYSNQPQHF. This chain uses TRBV2 with TRBJ1-5; no definite D call. The CDR3 has 15 amino acids. The germline gives CDR1 SNHLY, CDR2 FYNNEI. The germline V and J ends were trimmed by 0 bases and 0 bases, with 6 bases remaining between them.

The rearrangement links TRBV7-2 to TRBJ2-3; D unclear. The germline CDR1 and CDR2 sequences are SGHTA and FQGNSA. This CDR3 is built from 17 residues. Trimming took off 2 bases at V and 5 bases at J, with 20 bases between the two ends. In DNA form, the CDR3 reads TGTGCCAGCAGCTTATCCCGTGTTTTGCGGCTCGAAGATACGCAGTATTTT. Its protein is CASSLSRVLRLEDTQYF.

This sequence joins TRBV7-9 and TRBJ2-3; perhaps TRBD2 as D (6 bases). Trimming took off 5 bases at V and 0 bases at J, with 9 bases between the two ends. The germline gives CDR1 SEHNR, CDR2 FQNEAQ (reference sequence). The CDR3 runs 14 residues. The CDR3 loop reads CASSTGVSTDTQYF. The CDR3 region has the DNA TGTGCCAGCAGCACGGGAGTGAGCACAGATACGCAGTATTTT.

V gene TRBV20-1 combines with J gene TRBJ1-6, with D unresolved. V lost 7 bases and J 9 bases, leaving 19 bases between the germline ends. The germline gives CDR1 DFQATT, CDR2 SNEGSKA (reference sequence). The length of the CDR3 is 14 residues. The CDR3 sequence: CSDPTRSIGSPLHF. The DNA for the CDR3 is TGCAGTGATCCAACAAGGAGTATCGGTTCACCCCTCCACTTT.

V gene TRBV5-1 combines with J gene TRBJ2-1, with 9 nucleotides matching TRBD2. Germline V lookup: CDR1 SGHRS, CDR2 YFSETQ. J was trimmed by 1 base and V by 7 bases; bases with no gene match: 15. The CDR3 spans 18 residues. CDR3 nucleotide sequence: TGCGCCAGCCGCCCGTCGGCTAGCGGGATAAGTTCCTACAATGAGCAGTTCTTC. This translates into CASRPSASGISSYNEQFF.

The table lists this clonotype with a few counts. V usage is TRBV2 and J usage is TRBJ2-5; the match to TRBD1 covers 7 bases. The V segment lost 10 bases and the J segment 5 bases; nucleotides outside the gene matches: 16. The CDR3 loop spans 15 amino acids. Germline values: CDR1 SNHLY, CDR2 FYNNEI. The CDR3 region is CATGPGQTLGETQYF. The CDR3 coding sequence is TGTGCCACCGGACCGGGACAGACCCTCGGGGAGACCCAGTACTTC.

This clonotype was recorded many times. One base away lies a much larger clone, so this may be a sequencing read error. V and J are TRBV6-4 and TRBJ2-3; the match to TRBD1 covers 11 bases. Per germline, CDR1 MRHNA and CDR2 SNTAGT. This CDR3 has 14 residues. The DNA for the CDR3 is TGTGCCAGCAGTGGGACAGGGGGCACAGATACGCAGAATTTT. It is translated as CASSGTGGTDTQNF.

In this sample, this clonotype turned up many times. Here the CDR3 DNA reads TGTGCCACCAGTGATTTACCAGGGGAATCCGGGGAGCTGTTTTTT. Translation gives CATSDLPGESGELFF. V is TRBV24-1 and J is TRBJ2-2, with D maybe TRBD1 (6 bases). Germline V CDR1 and CDR2: KGHDR, SFDVKD. This CDR3 is built from 15 residues. Deletions cut 1 base from V and 6 bases from J, with 11 bases between.

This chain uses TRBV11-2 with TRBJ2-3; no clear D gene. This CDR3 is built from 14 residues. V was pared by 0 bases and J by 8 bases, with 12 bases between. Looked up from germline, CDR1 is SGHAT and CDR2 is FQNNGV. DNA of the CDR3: TGTGCCAGCAGCTTAGATTCCGTTTTGGGTACGCAGTATTTT. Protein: CASSLDSVLGTQYF.

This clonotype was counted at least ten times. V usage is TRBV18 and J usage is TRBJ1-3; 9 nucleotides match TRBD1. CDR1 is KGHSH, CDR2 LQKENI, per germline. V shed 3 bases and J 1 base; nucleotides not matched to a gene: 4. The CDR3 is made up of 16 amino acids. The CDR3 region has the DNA TGTGCCAGCTCACCCCGGGACAGGGAATCTGGAAACACCATATATTTT. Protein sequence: CASSPRDRESGNTIYF.

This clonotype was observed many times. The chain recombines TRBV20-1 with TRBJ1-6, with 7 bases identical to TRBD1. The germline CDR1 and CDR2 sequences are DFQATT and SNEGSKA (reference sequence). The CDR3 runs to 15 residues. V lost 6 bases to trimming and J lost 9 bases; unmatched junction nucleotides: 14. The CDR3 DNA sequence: TGCAGTGCAAAGAGGGTCGGGACAGAAGCTTCACCCCTCCACTTT. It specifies CSAKRVGTEASPLHF.

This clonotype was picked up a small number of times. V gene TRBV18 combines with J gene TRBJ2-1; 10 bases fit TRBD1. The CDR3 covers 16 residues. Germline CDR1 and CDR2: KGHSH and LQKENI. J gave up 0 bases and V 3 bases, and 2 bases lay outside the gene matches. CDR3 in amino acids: CASSPRTGGSYNEQFF. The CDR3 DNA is TGTGCCAGCTCACCCAGGACAGGGGGCTCCTACAATGAGCAGTTCTTC.

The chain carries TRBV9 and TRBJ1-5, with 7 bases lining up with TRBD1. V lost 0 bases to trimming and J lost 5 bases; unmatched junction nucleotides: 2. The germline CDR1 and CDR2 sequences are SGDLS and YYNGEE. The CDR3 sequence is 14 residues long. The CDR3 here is CASSVAGGDQPQHF. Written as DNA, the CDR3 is TGTGCCAGCAGCGTAGCAGGGGGAGATCAGCCCCAGCATTTT.

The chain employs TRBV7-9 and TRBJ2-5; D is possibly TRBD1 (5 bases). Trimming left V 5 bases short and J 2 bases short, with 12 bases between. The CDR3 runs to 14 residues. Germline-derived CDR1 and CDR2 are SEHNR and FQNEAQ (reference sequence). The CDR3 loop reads CASSPSDMQETQYF. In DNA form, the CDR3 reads TGTGCCAGCAGCCCATCGGACATGCAAGAGACCCAGTACTTC.

CDR3 bases: TGCGCCAGCAGCTTGGCAACGGGTCCCACAGATACGCAGTATTTT. This translates into CASSLATGPTDTQYF. This chain uses TRBV5-1 with TRBJ2-3; D call uncertain. The CDR3 runs 15 residues. In germline, CDR1 is SGHRS, CDR2 YFSETQ. The V end lost 0 bases, the J end lost 2 bases, and 10 bases lay between the germline ends.

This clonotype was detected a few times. DNA of the CDR3: TGTGCCAGCAGCGGACGACTAGCGGGAGGGTACGGAGAGCAGTTCTTC. This sequence encodes CASSGRLAGGYGEQFF. The chain recombines TRBV7-8 with TRBJ2-1; 14 bases align to TRBD2. V was pared by 5 bases and J by 10 bases, with 10 bases of the junction left unmatched. CDR1 and CDR2 (germline): SGHVS, FQNEAQ. This CDR3 has 16 residues.

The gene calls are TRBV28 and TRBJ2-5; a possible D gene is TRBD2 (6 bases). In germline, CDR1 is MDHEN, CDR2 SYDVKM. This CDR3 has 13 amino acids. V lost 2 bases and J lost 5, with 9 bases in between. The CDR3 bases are TGTGCCAGCAGTTTAGTACTAGCTGAGACCCAGTACTTC. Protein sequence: CASSLVLAETQYF.

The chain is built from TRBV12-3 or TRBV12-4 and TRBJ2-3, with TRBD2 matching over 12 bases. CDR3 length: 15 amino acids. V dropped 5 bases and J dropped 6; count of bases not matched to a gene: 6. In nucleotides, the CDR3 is TGTGCCAGCAGTCTCACTAGCGGGAGGACGGATACGCAGTATTTT. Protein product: CASSLTSGRTDTQYF.

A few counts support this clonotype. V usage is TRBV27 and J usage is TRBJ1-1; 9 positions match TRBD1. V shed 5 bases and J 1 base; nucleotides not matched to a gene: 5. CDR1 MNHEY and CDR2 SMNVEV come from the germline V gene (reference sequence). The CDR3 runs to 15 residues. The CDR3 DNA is TGTGCCAGCAGTCCAGGACAGGGGTGGAACACTGAAGCTTTCTTT. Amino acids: CASSPGQGWNTEAFF.

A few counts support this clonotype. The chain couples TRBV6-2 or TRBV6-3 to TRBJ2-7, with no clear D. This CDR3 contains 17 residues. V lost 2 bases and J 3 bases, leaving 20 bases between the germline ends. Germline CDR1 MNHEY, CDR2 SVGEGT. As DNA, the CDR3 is TGTGCCAGCAGTTACAGCCCAGGCTCGACCCATCTCTACGAGCAGTACTTC. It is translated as CASSYSPGSTHLYEQYF.

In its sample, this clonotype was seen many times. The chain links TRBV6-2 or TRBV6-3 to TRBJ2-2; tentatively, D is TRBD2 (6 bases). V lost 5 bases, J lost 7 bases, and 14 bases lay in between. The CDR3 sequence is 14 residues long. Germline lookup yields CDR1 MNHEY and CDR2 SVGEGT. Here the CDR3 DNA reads TGTGCCAGCAGTACCCAGGGAGGCGGCGGGGAGCTGTTTTTT. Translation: CASSTQGGGGELFF.

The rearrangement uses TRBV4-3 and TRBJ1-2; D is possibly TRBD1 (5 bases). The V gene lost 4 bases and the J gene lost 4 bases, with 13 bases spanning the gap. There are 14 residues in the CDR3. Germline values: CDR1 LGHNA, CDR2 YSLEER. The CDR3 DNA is TGCGCCAGCAGCCTCCAGGGCTCCTTCTATGGCTACACCTTC. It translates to CASSLQGSFYGYTF.

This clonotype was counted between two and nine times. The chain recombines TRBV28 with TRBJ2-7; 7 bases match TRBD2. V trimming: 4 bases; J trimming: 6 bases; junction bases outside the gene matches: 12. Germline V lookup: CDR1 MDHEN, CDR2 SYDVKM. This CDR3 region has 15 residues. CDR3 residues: CASSSTKRDLREQYF. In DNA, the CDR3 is TGTGCCAGCAGTTCTACCAAGCGGGACCTCCGCGAGCAGTACTTC.